A selection of T cell receptor beta chains follows, all from one sample in a study of shared clonotypes between healthy human individuals. The method was immunoSEQ multiplex PCR; TCRdb's version includes in-frame clones alone and lacks a portion of them. The sample includes 2 million to 2.5 million clones, approximately 96% of them seen just once. Sequencing was carried out using naive CD4+ T cells sorted from blood. Source of these receptors: a man younger than 30 in good health. Each CDR3 is given without its conserved first and last residue.

ASSQDWSYEQY	TRBV5-4
ASNSEQGSSYEQY	TRBV2
ASRPSLDTQY	TRBV12-2
ASSPNRSFVYEQY	TRBV18
ASSLGGTGGRETQY	TRBV11-2
ASSYGRGGRTDTQY	TRBV6-5
ASSLAGAPEQF	TRBV7-9
ASSLAGTSYGNTIY	TRBV11-2
ASSLAGTAGYGYT	TRBV7-8
ASSLDPRTDTQY	TRBV7-8
ASSAGTTAYEQY	TRBV2
AISGTQGEKKKLF	TRBV10-3
ASSFRQGSWGYT	TRBV6-5
ASSLIISGGTYEQY	TRBV10-2
ASSTPTPTYEQY	TRBV19
ASSWKAGGSYNSPLH	TRBV5-4
ASSWDGELF	TRBV19
AAGGSYGYT	TRBV10-3
AKRSTGGETQY	TRBV2
AGERGSSYNEQF	TRBV2